There are many counts of the clone carrying this T cell receptor beta chain. The target antigen is unknown. The method was immunoSEQ multiplex PCR; TCRdb's version includes in-frame clones alone and lacks a portion of them. The sample has about 6,700 clones, none seen only once; the top ten hold about 5%. Per germline, CDR1 SGHRS and CDR2 YFSETQ. The V and J ends lost 4 bases and 6 bases respectively, with 19 bases between them. This CDR3 region has 15 residues. This entry is derived from a study of T cells after posttransplantation cyclophosphamide. Treatment was busulfan-fludarabine conditioning, a marrow graft, and cyclophosphamide on days +3 and +4. Study-level results: Recipient CMV seropositivity and CMV reactivation strongly tracked TRB clonality. Donor CD8+ memory clones often dominated recipient blood repertoires at later times. Skin or GI-infiltrating T cells shared few TRB sequences with blood.

The TCR comes from a male patient in his thirties who received an allogeneic stem cell transplant from an unrelated donor, was CMV-positive, and had acute and chronic GVHD. The T cells may come from the graft donor. The chain employs TRBV5-1 and TRBJ1-2, with TRBD1 as a possible D gene (5 bases). The source material was PBMCs, sampled after an allogeneic stem cell transplant with post-transplant cyclophosphamide. In DNA form, the CDR3 reads TGCGCCAGCAGCCCTCCGGGAGGGACGGCCCATGGCTACACCTTC. Amino acid sequence: CASSPPGGTAHGYTF.